This T cell receptor (beta chain) was profiled in a study of cytomegalovirus exposure and HLA in healthy donors. As for this clone: Its antigen is not identified.

The CDR3 runs to 20 residues. Germline lookup yields CDR1 MRHNA and CDR2 SNTAGT. The J segment lost 3 bases and the V segment lost 0 bases, leaving 12 bases of the junction unmatched. Points from the study as a whole: The study carried out a later analysis of TCR beta sequences. It associated under 20,000 of them with specific HLA alleles at a false discovery rate of 0.05. Most of the TCR beta V segments (in an earlier analysis) were productive either about 87% or about 30% of the time. For most subjects, TCR beta sequences were reported to predict HLA-A and HLA-B alleles with accuracy.

The PCR ran on 60 Vbeta and 13 Jbeta primers. The assay was immunoSEQ multiplex PCR, and TCRdb's table has in-frame clones only and misses some. The repertoire holds approximately 110,000 clones, with roughly three quarters as singletons. The chain combines TRBV6-4 with TRBJ2-2; 11 bases are shared with TRBD2. The sequence came from a woman between 50 and 59 years old in good health and CMV-seropositive. The sequencing sample was made of PBMCs. CDR3 loop: CASSDSFRLAGTRDTGELFF. CDR3 sequence (DNA): TGTGCCAGCAGTGACTCGTTTAGACTAGCGGGGACACGGGACACCGGGGAGCTGTTTTTT.